This record covers a single T cell receptor beta chain. Source study methods: Estimates of nucleated cell counts were drawn from the amplification of reference gene primers. TCRdb keeps only in-frame clones here, not all; method: immunoSEQ multiplex PCR. V and J calls and clone size come straight from that table; D and trimming were deduced from the DNA. In the table there are about 400,000 clones, approximately 90% of which are singletons. From germline, CDR1 is SGHVS and CDR2 FNYEAQ. With 5 bases removed from V and 3 bases from J, the gap between germline ends came to 17 bases. This CDR3 comprises 15 residues. This specimen belongs to a study of blood T cell repertoires in COVID-19. The wider study: Samples came from the United States, Italy and Spain, spanning acute and convalescent COVID-19. PBMCs, B-cell-depleted T cells, or T cells were the source of the cDNA or gDNA that made up the material.

The rearrangement joins TRBV7-6 to TRBJ2-7; D may be TRBD2 (6 bases). This TCR derives from a woman in her 30s with acute or convalescent COVID-19. Sample: peripheral blood. CDR3 nucleotide sequence: TGTGCCAGCAGCACTCAGGGAGGTCTCGGCTACGAGCAGTACTTC. Translation: CASSTQGGLGYEQYF.